The TCR beta chain described here comes from a study of response to subunit inactivated influenza vaccine. Study conclusions and caveats: Seasonal influenza vaccination, on each occasion, was suggested by the authors to recruit few new T cells.

Each CDR3 protein gets one entry after TCRdb re-called the RT-PCR reads with MiXCR. The table shows hundreds of thousands of distinct CDR3 sequences, with 11% occurring only once. This clonotype was picked up many times. Its antigen is not identified. Trimming removed 0 bases at V and 1 base at J, with 5 bases between. There are 14 residues in the CDR3. CDR1 is SGHTA, CDR2 FQGNSA, per germline. The same specimen was also included in a second study, on T cells expressing NK-cell markers. Per that paper: As the method of synthesis, 5'RACE template switching with UMIs yielded TCR beta cDNA. Among CD8+ T cells from about six donors, dominant NKG2C+ clonotypes accounted for about 1.0-7.0%.

The source of this sequence is a man aged 50-59 years who received an inactivated influenza vaccine. The V and J genes are TRBV7-2 and TRBJ2-3, with D unresolved. Sequences were derived from PBMCs from blood, sampled on the day of vaccination. The CDR3 nucleotides are TGTGCCAGCAGCTTAGCAATGGGCACAGATACGCAGTATTTT. It is translated as CASSLAMGTDTQYF.